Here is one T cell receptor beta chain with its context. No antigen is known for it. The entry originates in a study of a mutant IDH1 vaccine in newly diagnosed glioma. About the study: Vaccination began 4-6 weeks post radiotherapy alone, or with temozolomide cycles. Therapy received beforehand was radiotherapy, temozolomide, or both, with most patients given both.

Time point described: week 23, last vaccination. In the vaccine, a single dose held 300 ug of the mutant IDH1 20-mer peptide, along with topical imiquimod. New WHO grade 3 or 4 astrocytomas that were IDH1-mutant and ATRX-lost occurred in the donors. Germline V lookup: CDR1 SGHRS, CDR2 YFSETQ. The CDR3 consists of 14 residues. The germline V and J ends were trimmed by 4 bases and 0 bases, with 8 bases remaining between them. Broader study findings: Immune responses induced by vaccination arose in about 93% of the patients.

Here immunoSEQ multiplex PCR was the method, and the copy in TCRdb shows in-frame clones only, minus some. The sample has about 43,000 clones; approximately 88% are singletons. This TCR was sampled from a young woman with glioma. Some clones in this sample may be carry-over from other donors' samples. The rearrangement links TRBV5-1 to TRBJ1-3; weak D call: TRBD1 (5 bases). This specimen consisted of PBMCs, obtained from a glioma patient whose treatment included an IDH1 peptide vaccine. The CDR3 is CASSRDRSGNTIYF. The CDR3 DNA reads TGCGCCAGCAGCCGGGACCGCTCTGGAAACACCATATATTTT. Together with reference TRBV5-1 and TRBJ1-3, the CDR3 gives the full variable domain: KAGVTQTPRYLIKTRGQQVTLSCSPISGHRSVSWYQQTPGQGLQFLFEYFSETQRNKGNFPGRFSGRQFSNSRSEMNVSTLELGDSALYLCASSRDRSGNTIYFGEGSWLTVV.